The present T cell receptor beta chain was sequenced within a study of identical twins (dated by TCRdb to about 2016). Regarding the research as a whole: To test whether fetal clonotypes persist, this study deep-sequenced TCR alpha and beta repertoires from monozygotic twins, from unrelated adults of various ages, and from cord blood. Replicate twin experiments were performed at different times using different library preparation protocols to rule out contamination. Study-wide findings and limitations: Because the same donors could not be followed over many years, the conclusions depended on cross-sectional statistical analysis. The excess sharing between twins in beta out-of-frame sequences was weaker because fewer shared sequences reduced the signal-to-noise ratio. Compared with coincidental sharing between unrelated individuals, out-of-frame TCR alpha sequences shared between twins had an excess of sequences with low generation probability. Zero-insertion analyses could be partly confounded by invariant T cells such as MAIT and iNKT, although diverse VJ usage argued against such confounding for most clonotypes. Abundant cord blood beta clonotypes had fewer insertions, young adult naive repertoires showed a similar but weaker trend, and memory repertoires showed no such trend. In monozygotic twins, recombination models systematically underestimated out-of-frame TCR alpha sharing, but the models matched the sharing seen between unrelated individuals.

The germline V gene provides CDR1 KGHDR and CDR2 SFDVKD. The junction shows trimming of 3 bases on V and 2 bases on J, plus 8 bases between the germline ends. From its cysteine to its phenylalanine, the CDR3 spans 14 amino acids. Only the CDR3 DNA is retained, 42 bases long and in frame from the first base. Every donor was a healthy Caucasian. The researchers also sequenced three unrelated adults who were not twins: a male aged 18 to 29, a male aged 50 to 60, and a female aged 50 to 60. Using Miltenyi CD45RO+ enrichment and human naive T-cell isolation kits, memory (CD45RO+) and naive T cells were isolated from PBMC. The method was 5' RACE. Sequencing relied on an Illumina HiSeq 2000. Template switching added a universal primer binding site, and the final cDNA carried a unique molecular identifier that allowed TCR cDNA molecules to be counted accurately. First-strand cDNA for TCR alpha and beta chains was synthesized from specific primers in the conserved constant-segment region. Each cDNA library was double barcoded, with a SMART-Mk sample barcode plus Illumina barcodes, to control for contamination. TruSeq adapter sequences along with Illumina sample barcodes were introduced in two successive PCR steps. TCR alpha and beta cDNA libraries were sequenced on the Illumina HiSeq platform with custom primers. Per the source publication's procedure: Raw reads were processed with MiGEC to extract unique molecular identifiers, and MiXCR was used to determine CDR3 positions. For each individual, recombination models were inferred using an EM algorithm with the repgenHMM and IGoR tools. Shared clonotypes were analyzed with the tcR package in R, and sharing was normalized by the product of cloneset sizes. Out-of-frame nonproductive sequences were analyzed to study raw recombination free of thymic and clonal selection effects. The public reads were reprocessed in TCRdb via fastp at Q25 and MiXCR, keeping in-frame beta chains. CDR3 protein duplicates are merged, each entry listing the most common genes and DNA. None of the V and J calls come from the authors' own analysis; TCRdb made them. For this sample there are hundreds of thousands of distinct CDR3 sequences; over 5% appear just once. The ten largest clones represent 1.5% to 2% of the sample.

This clonotype was counted ten times or more. It lacks a known antigen. No much larger clonotype is one base removed from it; base qualities were not supplied. This clonotype originated in a man younger than 30 in good health. Sequencing was done on a sample of naive T cells sorted from blood. The sample's cell subset or site label, decoded: cells isolated with a human naive T-cell isolation kit. The chain is encoded by TRBV24-1 joined to TRBJ2-3; TRBD2 could be the D gene, as 5 bases match. The CDR3: CATSDPRDTDTQYF. The DNA reads TGTGCCACCAGTGATCCCCGGGACACAGATACGCAGTATTTT.